This T cell receptor beta chain comes out of a study of beta chain features in type 1 diabetes. About the research overall: Patients shared similar age, gender and cell yields with healthy donors.

Of the isolated RNA, all was reverse transcribed, and so the sequenced material was expressed TCRB transcripts. Produced via immunoSEQ multiplex PCR; TCRdb's table is partial and in-frame only. The table includes about 140,000 clones, roughly 10% detected once. Populations obtained by sorting all exceeded 95% purity. The CDR3 has 13 residues. Remarks on this clone: Antigen unknown.

Study outcomes and limitations: Cells carrying high TCR expression could end up over-represented when cDNA is sequenced.

The gene calls are TRBV21-1 and TRBJ2-7; no check of the table's D call, TRBD2, against the DNA was made. TRBV21-1 is flagged as a pseudogene. The source is a woman aged 40 to 50 in good health. The sample taken for sequencing was central memory CD4+ T cells from blood. The DNA of the CDR3 is TGTGCCAGCAGCCCGGGGGTGGCCTACGAGCAGTACTTC. It specifies CASSPGVAYEQYF.